Listed here are 10 T cell receptor beta chains from one sample, sequenced in a study of blood T cell repertoires in COVID-19. The repertoire was sequenced with immunoSEQ multiplex PCR; TCRdb's copy has only in-frame clones and lacks some. The table records around 130,000 clones, 75% to 85% of them present only once. What was sequenced was peripheral blood. Source of these receptors: a human donor in a cohort sampled during active COVID-19.

This chain links TRBV7-9 with TRBJ2-5; 8 bases align to TRBD2. The CDR3 sequence is 17 residues long. Germline V gene data show CDR1 as SEHNR and CDR2 as FQNEAQ (reference sequence). The ends lost 4 bases at V and 2 bases at J; junction bases unmatched: 12. The DNA for the CDR3 is TGTGCCAGCAGCTCCGCCTTCGGGGGGGAGACTCAAGAGACCCAGTACTTC. Translating gives CASSSAFGGETQETQYF.

This clone was detected once. This chain links TRBV10-3 with TRBJ1-1; 9 bases agree with TRBD1. The CDR3 loop spans 13 amino acids. With 3 bases clipped from V and 14 bases from J, the junction kept 10 bases outside the gene matches. The germline V gene encodes CDR1 ENHRY and CDR2 SYGVKD. The CDR3 DNA reads as TGTGCCATCAGTGATCCGGGGACAGGGCGCCCATTCTTT. As protein: CAISDPGTGRPFF.

V and J are TRBV4-3 and TRBJ2-3, with unresolved D. The CDR3 spans 15 residues. The V gene lost 0 bases and the J gene lost 0 bases, with 7 bases spanning the gap. Germline-derived CDR1 and CDR2 are LGHNA and YSLEER. In nucleotides, the CDR3 is TGCGCCAGCAGCCAAGATAAAGCTAGCACAGATACGCAGTATTTT. This codes for CASSQDKASTDTQYF.

The V gene is TRBV10-3, the J gene TRBJ2-7, with TRBD1 matching over 7 bases. Losses at the gene ends were 2 bases for V and 1 base for J; bases not matched to a gene: 11. CDR1 is ENHRY and CDR2 is SYGVKD in the germline V gene. CDR3 length: 17 amino acids. The DNA of the CDR3 is TGTGCCATCAGTGAGGCCCCTTGGACAGGTCGTTCCTACGAGCAGTACTTC. Translated, it gives CAISEAPWTGRSYEQYF.

This clone occurred once. The rearrangement links TRBV15 to TRBJ2-1; a possible D gene is TRBD1 (5 bases). CDR1 is LNHNV, CDR2 YYDKDF, per germline (reference sequence). The length of the CDR3 is 14 residues. Trimming cost V 6 bases and J 12 bases, with 21 bases left between them. Here the CDR3 DNA reads TGTGCCACCAGGGGGCAGGCCCTAACCGGTGGGCAGTTCTTC. It codes for CATRGQALTGGQFF. The full variable domain, in which reference TRBV15 and TRBJ2-1 provide the parts outside the CDR3, is DAMVIQNPRYQVTQFGKPVTLSCSQTLNHNVMYWYQQKSSQAPKLLFHYYDKDFNNEADTPDNFQSRRPNTSFCFLDIRSPGLGDTAMYLCATRGQALTGGQFFGPGTRLTVL.

The chain links TRBV4-1 to TRBJ1-2; TRBD1 aligns across 10 bases. The CDR3 spans 15 residues. Unmatched junction bases numbered 8, after V lost 6 bases and J lost 4 bases. Germline V gene lookup returns CDR1 MGHRA and CDR2 YSYEKL. CDR3 sequence: CASSAPDRGPYGYTF. CDR3 DNA: TGCGCCAGCAGTGCCCCCGACAGGGGGCCCTATGGCTACACCTTC.

The chain employs TRBV6-5 and TRBJ2-1; 11 bases are a match to TRBD2. This CDR3 has 16 amino acids. From germline, CDR1 is MNHEY and CDR2 SVGAGI. Unmatched junction bases numbered 9, after V lost 3 bases and J lost 8 bases. This chain's CDR3 is CASSYSGGALKDEQFF. The CDR3 DNA reads TGTGCCAGCAGTTATAGCGGGGGGGCACTTAAAGATGAGCAGTTCTTC.

The chain joins TRBV10-3 to TRBJ2-5; D is possibly TRBD1 (5 bases). V gave up 4 bases and J gave up 3 bases, with 9 bases separating them. Germline V CDR1 and CDR2: ENHRY, SYGVKD. The CDR3 has 13 residues. In DNA, the CDR3 is TGTGCCATCAGTGGGGGCAACAAAGAGACCCAGTACTTC. It is translated as CAISGGNKETQYF.

V gene TRBV7-2 combines with J gene TRBJ2-2; 8 bases are shared with TRBD2. Unmatched junction bases numbered 6, after V lost 2 bases and J lost 4 bases. This CDR3 is built from 16 residues. Per the germline V gene, CDR1 is SGHTA and CDR2 is FQGNSA. The CDR3 DNA is TGTGCCAGCAGCTTATACCTAGCGGGCCCCACCGGGGAGCTGTTTTTT. Its protein product is CASSLYLAGPTGELFF.

This sequence joins TRBV6-5 and TRBJ2-1; 8 bases map to TRBD2. CDR1 is MNHEY, CDR2 SVGAGI, per germline. There are 14 residues in the CDR3. The J segment lost 7 bases and the V segment lost 2 bases, leaving 4 bases of the junction unmatched. The CDR3 DNA reads as TGTGCCAGCAGTTACCGGCGGGGGGCGAATGAGCAGTTCTTC. It codes for CASSYRRGANEQFF.